The 23 T cell receptor beta chains listed next were all sequenced from one sample in a study of blood T cells in healthy people across ages. Next came a second PCR, run for about 6 to 11 cycles, which used a sample-barcoded 5' primer along with a J-beta primer mix. TCRdb re-called the 5' RACE reads through MiXCR, storing one row per CDR3 protein. This sample has approximately 600,000 distinct CDR3 sequences, with around 54% found just once. Sequenced material: blood. These receptors originate from a man aged 55 to 70 in good health.

This clonotype is a singleton in its sample. This rearrangement joins TRBV27 to TRBJ1-5; D unclear. CDR3 length: 13 amino acids. V shed 5 bases and J shed 6 bases, with 11 bases lying between them. Germline-derived CDR1 and CDR2 are MNHEY and SMNVEV (reference sequence). The CDR3 region is CASSEVAGQPQHF. CDR3 nucleotide sequence: TGTGCCAGCAGTGAAGTAGCGGGTCAGCCCCAGCATTTT.

This clonotype turned up a few times. V gene TRBV19 combines with J gene TRBJ2-5; D is unresolved. The ends were cut back, 6 bases at V and 5 bases at J, with 16 bases in the middle. The CDR3 is 14 amino acids. The germline V gene has CDR1 LNHDA and CDR2 SQIVND (reference sequence). CDR3 protein: CASSYMETSETQYF. DNA for the CDR3: TGTGCCAGTAGCTACATGGAGACGTCGGAGACCCAGTACTTC.

V gene TRBV28 combines with J gene TRBJ2-7; D perhaps matches TRBD1 (6 bases). V dropped 2 bases and J dropped 2 bases, with 13 bases sitting between them. The CDR3 consists of 15 residues. Germline CDR1 and CDR2: MDHEN and SYDVKM. The DNA of the CDR3 is TGTGCCAGCAGTTTACCCATCGGACAGACCTACGAGCAGTACTTC. Protein: CASSLPIGQTYEQYF.

The chain uses TRBV27 and TRBJ2-7; 8 positions match TRBD1. Per the germline V gene, CDR1 is MNHEY and CDR2 is SMNVEV (reference sequence). The CDR3 covers 14 residues. Unmatched junction bases numbered 13, after V lost 8 bases and J lost 7 bases. The CDR3 sequence is CASQDRGRLTEQYF. The CDR3, as DNA: TGTGCCAGCCAAGACAGGGGTCGCCTCACTGAGCAGTACTTC.

The V gene is TRBV28, the J gene TRBJ2-3; D possibly uses TRBD1 or TRBD2 (6 bases each). The CDR3 contains 16 residues. V was trimmed by 1 base and J by 0 bases, leaving 11 bases between them. Per germline, CDR1 MDHEN and CDR2 SYDVKM. This chain's CDR3 is CASSLSGAGSTDTQYF. As DNA, the CDR3 is TGTGCCAGCAGTTTATCAGGGGCGGGGAGCACAGATACGCAGTATTTT. The full variable domain, in which reference TRBV28 and TRBJ2-3 provide the parts outside the CDR3, is DVKVTQSSRYLVKRTGEKVFLECVQDMDHENMFWYRQDPGLGLRLIYFSYDVKMKEKGDIPEGYSVSREKKERFSLILESASTNQTSMYLCASSLSGAGSTDTQYFGPGTRLTVL.

CDR3 coding DNA: TGCAGTGCTAAAAACCCCCTGGCGGCCCAAGAGACCCAGTACTTC. Amino acids: CSAKNPLAAQETQYF. The genes are TRBV20-1 and TRBJ2-5; D unclear. Trimming removed 4 bases from V and 1 base from J, with 16 bases in between. The CDR3 loop spans 15 amino acids. Per the germline V gene, CDR1 is DFQATT and CDR2 is SNEGSKA (reference sequence).

The chain employs TRBV12-3 or TRBV12-4 and TRBJ2-5; 7 positions match TRBD2. This CDR3 contains 14 residues. After removal of 6 bases from V and 2 bases from J, the junction contained 6 bases not matched to a gene. The CDR3: CASSRLALQETQYF. CDR3 DNA: TGTGCCAGCAGCCGACTAGCCTTACAAGAGACCCAGTACTTC.

This chain uses TRBV5-1 with TRBJ2-1; 14 bases fit TRBD2. This CDR3 region has 17 residues. Germline V lookup: CDR1 SGHRS, CDR2 YFSETQ. V was pared by 3 bases and J by 5 bases, with 7 bases of the junction left unmatched. The CDR3: CASSSGLAGGIHNEQFF. As DNA, the CDR3 is TGCGCCAGCAGCTCCGGACTAGCGGGGGGTATCCACAATGAGCAGTTCTTC. Full variable domain (rest looked up from reference TRBV5-1 and TRBJ2-1): KAGVTQTPRYLIKTRGQQVTLSCSPISGHRSVSWYQQTPGQGLQFLFEYFSETQRNKGNFPGRFSGRQFSNSRSEMNVSTLELGDSALYLCASSSGLAGGIHNEQFFGPGTRLTVL.

The V gene is TRBV27, the J gene TRBJ2-7, with D possibly TRBD1 on 6 matching bases. The DNA end is a closer match to TRBJ2-5, so the J assignment may be wrong. The germline gives CDR1 MNHEY, CDR2 SMNVEV (reference sequence). The CDR3 runs 14 residues. The CDR3 nucleotides read TGTGCCAGCAGTTTAGGGGCAGGGGCAGGGACCCAGTACTTC. It specifies CASSLGAGAGTQYF.

J is TRBJ2-3 and V is TRBV6-5; the D is unclear. The CDR3 totals 16 residues. The V end lost 0 bases, the J end lost 0 bases, and 10 bases lay between the germline ends. Germline CDR1 and CDR2: MNHEY and SVGAGI. The CDR3 sequence is CASSYSWAPSTDTQYF. CDR3 DNA sequence: TGTGCCAGCAGTTACTCCTGGGCCCCTAGCACAGATACGCAGTATTTT.

This clonotype appeared a single time. The chain is built from TRBV5-1 and TRBJ1-1; TRBD1 is a possible D gene (6 bases). The CDR3 extends over 14 amino acids. V was cut by 6 bases and J by 2 bases, with 14 bases left in between. CDR1 and CDR2 from the germline V gene are SGHRS and YFSETQ. The CDR3 DNA reads as TGCGCCAGCACCACCACAGGGACCAACACTGAAGCTTTCTTT. Translated, it gives CASTTTGTNTEAFF. Full variable domain (missing parts from reference TRBV5-1 and TRBJ1-1): KAGVTQTPRYLIKTRGQQVTLSCSPISGHRSVSWYQQTPGQGLQFLFEYFSETQRNKGNFPGRFSGRQFSNSRSEMNVSTLELGDSALYLCASTTTGTNTEAFFGQGTRLTVV.

This chain joins TRBV7-9 and TRBJ2-1; 8 bases map to TRBD1. The V and J ends lost 5 bases and 9 bases, in that order; junction bases with no gene match: 6. This CDR3 spans 13 amino acids. Germline-derived CDR1 and CDR2 are SEHNR and FQNEAQ (reference sequence). The CDR3 loop is CASSARQGSEQFF. The DNA of the CDR3 is TGTGCCAGCAGCGCGAGACAGGGGAGTGAGCAGTTCTTC.

The CDR3 reads CASSLARPYTEAFF. The CDR3, as DNA: TGTGCCAGCAGCTTAGCGCGTCCTTATACTGAAGCTTTCTTT. The chain is built from TRBV7-2 and TRBJ1-1, with D hard to call. CDR1 SGHTA and CDR2 FQGNSA come from the germline V gene. The CDR3 totals 14 residues. The V end lost 0 bases, the J end lost 5 bases, and 10 bases lay between the germline ends.

J is TRBJ2-1 and V is TRBV20-1, with 7 bases aligning to TRBD1. CDR1 and CDR2 from the germline V gene are DFQATT and SNEGSKA (reference sequence). The trim removed 0 bases at V and 3 bases at J, leaving 5 bases unmatched. The CDR3 contains 15 residues. The CDR3 loop reads CSARDPRGNYNEQFF. CDR3 bases: TGCAGTGCTAGAGATCCCAGGGGGAACTACAATGAGCAGTTCTTC.

This clonotype was counted only a few times. The CDR3: CASSSPSGVSHEQYF. The CDR3 nucleotides are TGTGCCAGCAGTTCTCCCTCAGGGGTCAGCCACGAGCAGTACTTC. The chain is built from TRBV28 and TRBJ2-7; tentative D call: TRBD1 (6 bases). This CDR3 region has 15 residues. Looked up from germline, CDR1 is MDHEN and CDR2 is SYDVKM. V was cut by 4 bases and J by 5 bases, with 18 bases left in between.

V and J are TRBV4-1 and TRBJ2-5, with 14 positions matching TRBD2. The end of the DNA fits TRBJ2-7 better, so the J call may be wrong. Looked up from germline, CDR1 is MGHRA and CDR2 is YSYEKL. This CDR3 spans 17 amino acids. CDR3: CASSQEEGLAGVYEQYF. The CDR3 nucleotides are TGCGCCAGCAGCCAAGAAGAGGGACTAGCGGGGGTCTACGAGCAGTACTTC.

The chain combines TRBV10-3 with TRBJ1-5; TRBD1 aligns across 8 bases. With V trimmed by 4 bases and J by 5 bases, 7 bases remained unmatched. CDR3 length: 15 amino acids. From germline, CDR1 is ENHRY and CDR2 SYGVKD. The CDR3 spells CAISAGQGAHQPQHF. The DNA of the CDR3 is TGTGCCATCAGTGCGGGGCAGGGGGCCCATCAGCCCCAGCATTTT.

This clonotype was detected a few times. This chain connects TRBV5-1 to TRBJ1-4; TRBD1 agrees at 7 bases. The V gene end was trimmed by 2 bases and the J gene end by 0 bases; junction bases not matched to a gene: 4. The CDR3 is made up of 16 amino acids. CDR1 is SGHRS, CDR2 YFSETQ, per germline. The CDR3 spells CASSLNTGATNEKLFF. The CDR3, as DNA: TGCGCCAGCAGCTTAAACACAGGGGCAACTAATGAAAAACTGTTTTTT.

The V and J genes are TRBV4-1 and TRBJ2-3, with 7 bases fitting TRBD1. Germline V CDR1 and CDR2: MGHRA, YSYEKL. The CDR3 totals 16 residues. The V segment lost 2 bases and the J segment 0 bases; nucleotides outside the gene matches: 5. The CDR3 sequence: CASSQRQGTSTDTQYF. The CDR3 DNA sequence: TGCGCCAGCAGCCAAAGACAGGGCACTAGCACAGATACGCAGTATTTT.

The V call is TRBV4-2, the J call TRBJ2-5; 12 nucleotides match TRBD2. Germline V lookup: CDR1 LGHNA, CDR2 YNFKEQ. The CDR3 sequence is 18 residues long. V lost 5 bases and J lost 5; bases outside the gene matches: 15. The chain's CDR3 is CASSAQLAGGPGMETQYF. CDR3 coding DNA: TGTGCCAGCAGCGCCCAACTAGCGGGGGGACCGGGTATGGAGACCCAGTACTTC.

This clonotype was counted only a few times. The chain links TRBV10-3 to TRBJ1-2; 7 nucleotides match TRBD1. The ends lost 6 bases at V and 6 bases at J; junction bases unmatched: 7. In germline, CDR1 is ENHRY, CDR2 SYGVKD. The CDR3 extends over 13 amino acids. The CDR3 region has the DNA TGTGCCATCAGCCCGACAGGGACAAATGGCTACACCTTC. Translated, it gives CAISPTGTNGYTF.

This clonotype was picked up a small number of times. This chain connects TRBV5-1 to TRBJ2-1; 13 bases map to TRBD2. CDR3 length equals 17 residues. CDR1 and CDR2 (germline): SGHRS, YFSETQ. The trim removed 4 bases at V and 8 bases at J, leaving 12 bases unmatched. In DNA, the CDR3 is TGCGCCAGCAGCCATGGACTAGCGGGGGCCCAGATGTATGAGCAGTTCTTC. Protein sequence: CASSHGLAGAQMYEQFF.

The V call is TRBV9, the J call TRBJ2-4; tentatively, D is TRBD2 (5 bases). Germline assignment: CDR1 SGDLS and CDR2 YYNGEE. Trimming cost V 4 bases and J 0 bases, with 17 bases left between them. The CDR3 runs to 17 residues. The CDR3 nucleotides are TGTGCCAGCAGCCCCCAAGAGGGCCGACTAGCCAAAAACATTCAGTACTTC. It encodes CASSPQEGRLAKNIQYF.